This passage covers 18 T cell receptor beta chains from one sample sequenced in a study of blood T cell repertoires in COVID-19. Clones were sequenced by immunoSEQ multiplex PCR, and TCRdb holds only the in-frame ones, with some missing. The table has approximately 76,000 clones, more than 65% seen once; the top ten hold 11%. Source material: peripheral blood. The source of these receptors is a man aged 50 or older with acute or convalescent COVID-19.

The chain uses TRBV5-1 and TRBJ2-3; TRBD2 matches at 11 bases. The CDR3 loop spans 16 amino acids. Per the germline V gene, CDR1 is SGHRS and CDR2 is YFSETQ. V lost 5 bases, J lost 1 base, and 6 bases stayed unmatched. CDR3 sequence (DNA): TGCGCCAGCAGAGGCCTGGGACTAGCGGGCACAGATACGCAGTATTTT. Encoded protein: CASRGLGLAGTDTQYF.

The chain combines TRBV28 with TRBJ2-4; TRBD1 matches at 7 bases. V shed 5 bases and J 3 bases; nucleotides not matched to a gene: 10. Germline CDR1 and CDR2: MDHEN and SYDVKM. This CDR3 spans 16 amino acids. This CDR3 is CASSTDRAKDKNIQYF. The CDR3 DNA is TGTGCCAGCAGTACCGACAGGGCTAAGGACAAAAACATTCAGTACTTC.

The J gene is TRBJ2-7, the V gene TRBV5-6, with D perhaps TRBD1 (6 bases). V was cut by 4 bases and J by 7 bases, with 18 bases left in between. The CDR3 covers 14 residues. The germline gives CDR1 SGHDT, CDR2 YYEEEE. CDR3 nucleotide sequence: TGTGCCAGCAGCACCCCACAGGGAACGAGGGAGCAGTACTTC. This gives the protein CASSTPQGTREQYF.

This sequence joins TRBV5-6 and TRBJ1-5; TRBD1 might be the D (6 bases). This CDR3 comprises 13 residues. V shed 0 bases and J shed 5 bases, with 6 bases lying between them. Germline CDR1 and CDR2: SGHDT and YYEEEE. The CDR3 here is CASSLGTDQPQHF. The CDR3 DNA reads as TGTGCCAGCAGCTTGGGGACAGATCAGCCCCAGCATTTT. The full variable domain, rest sourced from reference TRBV5-6 and TRBJ1-5, is DAGVTQSPTHLIKTRGQQVTLRCSPKSGHDTVSWYQQALGQGPQFIFQYYEEEERQRGNFPDRFSGHQFPNYSSELNVNALLLGDSALYLCASSLGTDQPQHFGDGTRLSIL.

The chain combines TRBV15 with TRBJ1-5, with TRBD1 matching over 9 bases. The CDR3 totals 15 residues. Germline V gives CDR1 LNHNV, CDR2 YYDKDF (reference sequence). With 1 base clipped from V and 5 bases from J, the junction kept 3 bases outside the gene matches. CDR3 nucleotide sequence: TGTGCCACCAGCAGAGTACAGGGGGCCTATCAGCCCCAGCATTTT. This sequence encodes CATSRVQGAYQPQHF.

This rearrangement joins TRBV3-1 (or the pseudogene TRBV3-2) to TRBJ2-7; weak D call: TRBD2 (5 bases). The V end was cut by 1 base, the J end by 0 bases, with 7 bases between. The germline gives CDR1 LGHDT, CDR2 YNNKEL (reference sequence). The CDR3 is 14 amino acids. This CDR3 reads CASSQVGNSYEQYF. CDR3 DNA: TGTGCCAGCAGCCAAGTCGGGAACTCCTACGAGCAGTACTTC.

A few counts support this clone. This chain connects TRBV11-3 to TRBJ1-1, with a weak D call TRBD1 (6 bases). V shed 6 bases and J shed 0 bases, with 11 bases lying between them. From germline, CDR1 is SGHNT and CDR2 YENEEA. This CDR3 has 14 residues. CDR3 in amino acids: CASSSRGLNTEAFF. The CDR3 DNA is TGTGCCAGCAGTTCCAGGGGATTGAACACTGAAGCTTTCTTT. Based on the CDR3 plus reference TRBV11-3 and TRBJ1-1, the full variable domain is EAGVVQSPRYKIIEKKQPVAFWCNPISGHNTLYWYLQNLGQGPELLIRYENEEAVDDSQLPKDRFSAERLKGVDSTLKIQPAELGDSAVYLCASSSRGLNTEAFFGQGTRLTVV.

For this clone: Other DNA sequences within the sample encode an identical CDR3. The V and J genes are TRBV7-2 and TRBJ1-5; D possibly corresponds to TRBD1 (6 bases). In germline, CDR1 is SGHTA, CDR2 FQGNSA. V shed 1 base and J shed 1 base, with 8 bases lying between them. The CDR3 consists of 15 residues. The CDR3 DNA reads TGTGCCAGCAGCTTAGGCCAGGGGAGCAATCAGCCCCAGCATTTT. Protein sequence: CASSLGQGSNQPQHF.

The V call is TRBV4-2, the J call TRBJ2-5, with 9 bases that match TRBD2. This CDR3 is built from 17 residues. V trimming: 0 bases; J trimming: 5 bases; junction bases outside the gene matches: 10. From germline, CDR1 is LGHNA and CDR2 YNFKEQ. The CDR3 is CASSQEIGTSWGETQYF. DNA for the CDR3: TGTGCCAGCAGCCAAGAGATCGGGACTAGCTGGGGGGAGACCCAGTACTTC.

This clone was detected only once. The CDR3 sequence is CASSLDRTGYGYTF. CDR3 in DNA: TGTGCCAGCAGCTTAGACCGGACTGGCTATGGCTACACCTTC. The chain combines TRBV11-2 with TRBJ1-2; D is uncertain. The length of the CDR3 is 14 residues. CDR1 and CDR2 from the germline V gene are SGHAT and FQNNGV. V lost 0 bases, J lost 4 bases, and 9 bases lay in between.

The chain couples TRBV4-1 to TRBJ2-2; unclear D gene. Trimming stripped 0 bases from V and 3 bases from J, with 2 bases between. Germline V gives CDR1 MGHRA, CDR2 YSYEKL. The CDR3 has 13 amino acids. The CDR3 here is CASSQDYTGELFF. CDR3 coding DNA: TGCGCCAGCAGCCAAGACTACACCGGGGAGCTGTTTTTT.

The chain recombines TRBV11-2 with TRBJ1-4; D gene unclear. V was clipped by 5 bases and J by 3 bases, with 10 bases between them. Germline V gene sequence: CDR1 SGHAT, CDR2 FQNNGV. This CDR3 contains 14 residues. CDR3 sequence (DNA): TGTGCCAGCAGCCACGGGTTTTCTAATGAAAAACTGTTTTTT. Translating gives CASSHGFSNEKLFF. The full variable domain, rest sourced from reference TRBV11-2 and TRBJ1-4, is EAGVAQSPRYKIIEKRQSVAFWCNPISGHATLYWYQQILGQGPKLLIQFQNNGVVDDSQLPKDRFSAERLKGVDSTLKIQPAKLEDSAVYLCASSHGFSNEKLFFGSGTQLSVL.

This clone appeared once. The gene calls are TRBV25-1 and TRBJ1-1; 9 bases fit TRBD1. CDR1 MGHDK and CDR2 SYGVNS come from the germline V gene. The trim removed 8 bases at V and 6 bases at J, leaving 7 bases unmatched. CDR3 size: 13 residues. CDR3 in DNA: TGTGCCAGCCGGCCTACAGGGGGCTCTGAAGCTTTCTTT. Translated: CASRPTGGSEAFF.

This clone appeared once. This chain connects TRBV6-1 to TRBJ2-1; 11 positions match TRBD2. Germline CDR1 reads MNHNS; CDR2 reads SASEGT. V shed 1 base and J 8 bases; nucleotides not matched to a gene: 4. CDR3 length: 15 amino acids. This CDR3 is CASSEETSGSYEQFF. The CDR3 DNA sequence: TGTGCCAGCAGTGAAGAAACTAGCGGGAGCTATGAGCAGTTCTTC.

This chain joins TRBV6-5 and TRBJ2-7, with D perhaps TRBD2 (6 bases). Germline V lookup: CDR1 MNHEY, CDR2 SVGAGI. V lost 5 bases and J 0 bases, leaving 11 bases between the germline ends. The CDR3 totals 14 residues. The chain's CDR3 is CASSLGEASYEQYF. CDR3 nucleotide sequence: TGTGCCAGCAGTCTGGGGGAGGCCTCCTACGAGCAGTACTTC.

This clone was detected many times. The chain employs TRBV2 and TRBJ2-7, with TRBD1 matching over 9 bases. Germline-derived CDR1 and CDR2 are SNHLY and FYNNEI. The CDR3 sequence is 14 residues long. V gave up 8 bases and J gave up 1 base; unmatched junction bases: 6. The CDR3 protein is CASGGTGKSYEQYF. In DNA, the CDR3 is TGTGCCAGCGGGGGGACAGGGAAATCCTACGAGCAGTACTTC.

The chain uses TRBV7-8 and TRBJ1-2, with D maybe TRBD1 (6 bases). This CDR3 comprises 15 residues. CDR1 SGHVS and CDR2 FQNEAQ come from the germline V gene. Trimming left V 0 bases short and J 8 bases short, with 16 bases between. The chain's CDR3 is CASSLAPDRSWGYTF. The CDR3 region has the DNA TGTGCCAGCAGCTTAGCCCCCGACAGGTCTTGGGGCTACACCTTC. Full variable domain (rest looked up from reference TRBV7-8 and TRBJ1-2): GAGVSQSPRYKVAKRGQDVALRCDPISGHVSLFWYQQALGQGPEFLTYFQNEAQLDKSGLPSDRFFAERPEGSVSTLKIQRTQQEDSAVYLCASSLAPDRSWGYTFGSGTRLTVV.

The V and J genes are TRBV6-5 and TRBJ2-7; D possibly corresponds to TRBD2 (6 bases). Germline loops: CDR1 MNHEY, CDR2 SVGAGI. CDR3 length: 14 residues. Trimming took 6 bases from V and 5 from J, leaving 17 bases between them. CDR3 sequence (DNA): TGTGCCAGCAGCCCGCCGGGGGTAAGCCACGAGCAGTACTTC. Translated: CASSPPGVSHEQYF.